This T cell receptor beta chain was captured by sequencing in a study of vaccination effects on CD4 cells after COVID-19. Study-level background: Samples that were drawn after vaccination came a median of 72 days after the second dose. The researchers cultured fewer than 2.5 million PBMC per well with about 11 IU/ml IL-2 and approximately 9.9 ug/ml peptides.

Note on this clone: The antigen remains unidentified.

Culture lasted roughly eleven days before CD4+ T cell isolation. All participants had two doses of either the BNT162b2 or mRNA-1273 vaccine. Study-level findings and limits: Marked contraction was observed in infection-induced and vaccine-induced clones late after vaccination. The study dataset contains few convalescent patients and includes no early post-infection timepoints.

The CDR3 covers 16 residues. The V gene end was trimmed by 4 bases and the J gene end by 2 bases; junction bases not matched to a gene: 7. Germline loops: CDR1 KGHDR, CDR2 SFDVKD. Measured with immunoSEQ multiplex PCR; TCRdb has only the in-frame clones, and not every one. The data hold more than 60,000 clones, with 74% observed a single time. The sequence was obtained from a human donor who received a COVID-19 vaccine. The chain uses TRBV24-1 and TRBJ2-3; 8 bases align to TRBD1. Specimen: CD4+ T cells from PBMCs cultured without peptide, collected after COVID-19 vaccination. CDR3 sequence: CATSEAGGVFTDTQYF. The CDR3 DNA reads as TGTGCCACCAGTGAGGCAGGGGGCGTTTTCACAGATACGCAGTATTTT.